The 8 T cell receptor beta chains in this list originate from one sample, sequenced in a study of blood T cell repertoires in COVID-19. The method was immunoSEQ multiplex PCR; TCRdb's version includes in-frame clones alone and lacks a portion of them. The sample contains some 41,000 clones, 70% to 90% of which appear only once. The specimen was peripheral blood. The receptors derive from a man aged 35 to 55 with active COVID-19.

This rearrangement joins TRBV19 to TRBJ1-3; 8 bases map to TRBD1. Germline V gene sequence: CDR1 LNHDA, CDR2 SQIVND (reference sequence). The J segment lost 11 bases and the V segment lost 6 bases, leaving 6 bases of the junction unmatched. The length of the CDR3 is 12 residues. CDR3 protein: CASRFGQGPIYF. In DNA, the CDR3 is TGTGCCAGTAGATTTGGACAGGGACCCATATATTTT. The whole variable domain, filled in from reference TRBV19 and TRBJ1-3, reads DGGITQSPKYLFRKEGQNVTLSCEQNLNHDAMYWYRQDPGQGLRLIYYSQIVNDFQKGDIAEGYSVSREKKESFPLTVTSAQKNPTAFYLCASRFGQGPIYFGEGSWLTVV.

The chain couples TRBV5-4 to TRBJ1-4; a possible D gene is TRBD1 (5 bases). Trimming removed 8 bases from V and 6 bases from J, with 17 bases in between. The germline V gene encodes CDR1 SGHNT and CDR2 YYREEE (reference sequence). The CDR3 contains 14 residues. DNA for the CDR3: TGTGCCAGTTCCCTTTCCGGGGGAGATGAAAAACTGTTTTTT. Its protein is CASSLSGGDEKLFF.

The chain joins TRBV30 to TRBJ2-3; 7 nucleotides line up with TRBD1. The CDR3 consists of 15 residues. Per the germline V gene, CDR1 is GTSNPN and CDR2 is SVGIG (reference sequence). The trim removed 0 bases at V and 4 bases at J, leaving 7 bases unmatched. The CDR3 DNA is TGTGCCTGGAGTGTAGGGGGCCCCGCAGCAGATACGCAGTATTTT. Amino acid sequence: CAWSVGGPAADTQYF.

The chain combines TRBV19 with TRBJ2-1; no reliable D call. The ends were cut back, 4 bases at V and 10 bases at J, with 20 bases in the middle. From germline, CDR1 is LNHDA and CDR2 SQIVND (reference sequence). The CDR3 length is 15 residues. For the CDR3, the DNA is TGTGCCAGTAGTAACCCCGCCCTACTGCGGTTGGAGCAGTTCTTC. Its translation: CASSNPALLRLEQFF.

The table lists this clone with a few counts. This rearrangement joins TRBV6-1 to TRBJ1-1; the match to TRBD1 covers 7 bases. CDR1 is MNHNS, CDR2 SASEGT, per germline. The CDR3 has 15 amino acids. The V and J ends lost 1 base and 5 bases, in that order; junction bases with no gene match: 7. The CDR3 DNA is TGTGCCAGCAGTGAAGAAGAGGGGGCAGGTACTGAAGCTTTCTTT. This sequence encodes CASSEEEGAGTEAFF.

This clone was seen only once. The chain's CDR3 is CASSPAGGEQFF. CDR3 nucleotide sequence: TGCGCCAGCAGCCCGGCGGGGGGAGAGCAGTTCTTC. The chain employs TRBV5-1 and TRBJ2-1, with 8 positions matching TRBD2. Germline lookup yields CDR1 SGHRS and CDR2 YFSETQ. Trimming cost V 4 bases and J 10 bases; bases outside gene matches: 4. This CDR3 spans 12 amino acids.

The chain joins TRBV5-1 to TRBJ2-7; 8 nucleotides line up with TRBD2. This CDR3 has 16 residues. V gave up 4 bases and J gave up 2 bases; unmatched junction bases: 11. Germline V gene sequence: CDR1 SGHRS, CDR2 YFSETQ. The CDR3 sequence: CASSITSGAVPYEQYF. CDR3 bases: TGCGCCAGCAGCATAACTAGCGGCGCCGTACCCTACGAGCAGTACTTC. Filled out from reference TRBV5-1 and TRBJ2-7, the complete variable domain reads KAGVTQTPRYLIKTRGQQVTLSCSPISGHRSVSWYQQTPGQGLQFLFEYFSETQRNKGNFPGRFSGRQFSNSRSEMNVSTLELGDSALYLCASSITSGAVPYEQYFGPGTRLTVT.

This clone was observed a handful of times. The gene calls are TRBV28 and TRBJ1-1; TRBD1 aligns across 8 bases. V trimming: 5 bases; J trimming: 0 bases; junction bases outside the gene matches: 8. The CDR3 has 16 amino acids. CDR1 is MDHEN and CDR2 is SYDVKM in the germline V gene. The CDR3 nucleotides are TGTGCCAGCAGTACAGACAGGGGTTTCATGAACACTGAAGCTTTCTTT. Its protein product is CASSTDRGFMNTEAFF. The full variable domain, rest sourced from reference TRBV28 and TRBJ1-1, is DVKVTQSSRYLVKRTGEKVFLECVQDMDHENMFWYRQDPGLGLRLIYFSYDVKMKEKGDIPEGYSVSREKKERFSLILESASTNQTSMYLCASSTDRGFMNTEAFFGQGTRLTVV.